The 32 T cell receptor beta chains below come from one sample, sequenced in a study of T cell repertoires in cytomegalovirus infection. One entry per CDR3 protein, called by TCRdb with MiXCR from the reads. The sample comprises around 740,000 distinct CDR3 sequences, about a third of which are singletons, and 2.8% rests with the top ten. The specimen was PBMCs. These receptors all come from a human donor in good health (CMV status not recorded). Some clones in this sample may be carry-over from other donors' samples.

This clonotype was counted a few times. V usage is TRBV12-3 or TRBV12-4 and J usage is TRBJ1-4; TRBD1 matches 8 bases. The V gene end was trimmed by 10 bases and the J gene end by 4 bases; junction bases not matched to a gene: 5. CDR3 length: 13 amino acids. The CDR3 here is CATRTGYNEKLFF. The DNA for the CDR3 is TGTGCCACCCGGACAGGGTATAATGAAAAACTGTTTTTT.

The gene calls are TRBV19 and TRBJ1-5; the D gene is possibly TRBD1 (5 bases). Germline assignment: CDR1 LNHDA and CDR2 SQIVND (reference sequence). The CDR3 length is 15 residues. Trimming took 1 base from V and 3 from J, leaving 10 bases between them. For the CDR3, the DNA is TGTGCCAGTAGTATAGTTGGGGCTTCCAATCAGCCCCAGCATTTT. Translating it yields CASSIVGASNQPQHF. Full variable domain (missing parts from reference TRBV19 and TRBJ1-5): DGGITQSPKYLFRKEGQNVTLSCEQNLNHDAMYWYRQDPGQGLRLIYYSQIVNDFQKGDIAEGYSVSREKKESFPLTVTSAQKNPTAFYLCASSIVGASNQPQHFGDGTRLSIL.

This clonotype was picked up many times. The rearrangement joins TRBV28 to TRBJ2-5; D possibly matches TRBD1 or TRBD2 (5 bases each). V lost 3 bases to trimming and J lost 3 bases, with 17 bases between them. This CDR3 has 16 residues. The germline V gene has CDR1 MDHEN and CDR2 SYDVKM. CDR3 in amino acids: CASSLAPGRTKETQYF. The CDR3 DNA is TGTGCCAGCAGTTTGGCTCCGGGACGGACAAAAGAGACCCAGTACTTC.

The J gene is TRBJ2-5, the V gene TRBV12-3 or TRBV12-4; no reliable D call. V lost 3 bases and J 4 bases, leaving 6 bases between the germline ends. The CDR3 loop spans 12 amino acids. The CDR3 reads CASSFYGETQYF. The CDR3 nucleotides are TGTGCCAGCAGTTTTTACGGAGAGACCCAGTACTTC.

The chain carries TRBV20-1 and TRBJ1-4, with unresolved D. Germline loops: CDR1 DFQATT, CDR2 SNEGSKA (reference sequence). Between the trimmed V and J ends, which lost 2 bases and 7 bases, there was a span of 8 bases. The CDR3 is 12 amino acids. The CDR3 DNA is TGCAGTGCTAGAAGGGAGAGTGAAAAACTGTTTTTT. Protein: CSARRESEKLFF.

The rearrangement links TRBV5-4 to TRBJ1-2; D might be TRBD1 (5 bases). V lost 0 bases and J 7 bases, leaving 16 bases between the germline ends. The CDR3 runs 15 residues. The germline CDR1 and CDR2 sequences are SGHNT and YYREEE (reference sequence). The CDR3 DNA reads as TGTGCCAGCAGCTTGGCAAGAGGTCCCAGGGCTGGCTACACCTTC. It yields the protein CASSLARGPRAGYTF.

This clonotype was detected only once. The chain carries TRBV7-9 and TRBJ1-1; D gene unclear. Germline CDR1 and CDR2: SEHNR and FQNEAQ (reference sequence). The CDR3 totals 14 residues. The V and J ends lost 5 bases and 1 base respectively, with 11 bases between them. The DNA of the CDR3 is TGTGCCAGCAGCCCCCCCTCTTGGAACACTGAAGCTTTCTTT. The encoded protein is CASSPPSWNTEAFF.

About this clonotype itself: The junction departs from germline at one end; a sequencing error may be responsible. The chain has TRBV11-3 and TRBJ2-3; D call uncertain. The CDR3 totals 15 residues. Germline V gene data show CDR1 as SGHNT and CDR2 as YENEEA. This CDR3 is CSSSLDAPGTDTQYF. CDR3 sequence (DNA): TGTTCCAGCAGCTTAGACGCCCCCGGCACAGATACGCAGTATTTT.

The chain recombines TRBV6-6 with TRBJ1-5; no reliable D call. CDR1 and CDR2 (germline): MNHNY, SVGAGI (reference sequence). Trimming removed 10 bases from V and 0 bases from J, with 10 bases in between. The CDR3 runs to 13 residues. CDR3 protein: CATAGSSNQPQHF. The CDR3 DNA reads TGTGCCACGGCGGGAAGTAGCAATCAGCCCCAGCATTTT.

This clonotype was picked up many times. V and J are TRBV7-2 and TRBJ2-1, with D possibly being TRBD2 (8 bases). Germline lookup yields CDR1 SGHTA and CDR2 FQGNSA. This CDR3 region has 19 residues. V lost 4 bases, J lost 2 bases, and 24 bases lay in between. The CDR3: CASSSRGGVAGSAYNEQFF. The CDR3 DNA sequence: TGTGCCAGCAGCTCCAGGGGGGGAGTAGCGGGAAGCGCCTACAATGAGCAGTTCTTC.

The gene calls are TRBV7-2 and TRBJ2-1; D gene uncertain. The V gene's germline CDR1 is SGHTA and CDR2 FQGNSA. CDR3 length: 13 amino acids. Trimming took off 3 bases at V and 9 bases at J, with 12 bases between the two ends. The CDR3 is CASSFGIAFEQFF. In DNA form, the CDR3 reads TGTGCCAGCAGCTTCGGCATCGCTTTTGAGCAGTTCTTC.

This clonotype was detected many times. A much larger clone lies one base from this, so it may be a read error. This chain joins TRBV7-9 and TRBJ1-1, with unresolved D. This CDR3 spans 11 amino acids. Germline lookup yields CDR1 SEHNR and CDR2 FQNEAQ (reference sequence). Between the trimmed V and J ends, which lost 5 bases and 4 bases, there was a span of 5 bases. This CDR3 reads CASSPITEAFF. The CDR3 DNA is TGTGCCAGCAGCCCGATCACTGAAGCTTTCTTT.

This chain connects TRBV28 to TRBJ2-3; 8 positions agree with TRBD2. The CDR3 is 16 residues long. Germline V gene data show CDR1 as MDHEN and CDR2 as SYDVKM. V lost 5 bases to trimming and J lost 0 bases; unmatched junction nucleotides: 7. The CDR3 is CASSVGGGFSTDTQYF. Written as DNA, the CDR3 is TGTGCCAGCAGTGTCGGGGGGGGGTTTAGCACAGATACGCAGTATTTT.

With respect to this clonotype: Relative to the germline gene, one junction end is altered; a read error may explain this. V gene TRBV6-5 combines with J gene TRBJ2-3, with 9 bases identical to TRBD2. The CDR3 totals 15 residues. The germline CDR1 and CDR2 sequences are MNHEY and SVGAGI. CDR3 DNA sequence: TGTTCCAGCAGTTACGGGGCGGGAGGGGCAGATACGCAGTATTTT. Translated: CSSSYGAGGADTQYF.

The rearrangement uses TRBV4-1 and TRBJ1-2; D call uncertain. The CDR3 totals 15 residues. Germline V gives CDR1 MGHRA, CDR2 YSYEKL. V lost 3 bases and J lost 1, with 12 bases in between. CDR3 loop: CASSQAASNNYGYTF. As DNA, the CDR3 is TGCGCCAGCAGCCAGGCCGCTAGTAATAACTATGGCTACACCTTC.

This clonotype was counted between two and nine times. The chain uses TRBV2 and TRBJ2-7, with D tentatively TRBD2 (6 bases). The CDR3 extends over 12 amino acids. V lost 4 bases and J 6 bases, leaving 10 bases between the germline ends. Germline V CDR1 and CDR2: SNHLY, FYNNEI. The CDR3 sequence: CASSVGGSEQYF. The CDR3 nucleotides are TGTGCCAGCAGTGTCGGGGGTAGCGAGCAGTACTTC.

The chain employs TRBV27 and TRBJ1-2; D unresolved. Trimming stripped 8 bases from V and 8 bases from J, with 15 bases between. Germline V gene lookup returns CDR1 MNHEY and CDR2 SMNVEV (reference sequence). The CDR3 is 12 amino acids. The CDR3 DNA reads TGTGCCAGCGCCGGGTCCCCTTGGGGCTACACCTTC. This sequence encodes CASAGSPWGYTF.

The chain combines TRBV27 with TRBJ2-4; 8 positions agree with TRBD1. With V trimmed by 5 bases and J by 1 base, 7 bases remained unmatched. The CDR3 contains 16 residues. Per germline, CDR1 MNHEY and CDR2 SMNVEV (reference sequence). The CDR3 DNA reads as TGTGCCAGCAGTAATACAGGGGGATCGGCCAAAAACATTCAGTACTTC. It encodes CASSNTGGSAKNIQYF.

This clonotype has more than one count but fewer than ten. The V gene is TRBV7-9, the J gene TRBJ2-5; weak D call: TRBD1 (5 bases). V was pared by 0 bases and J by 3 bases, with 11 bases between. CDR1 and CDR2 (germline): SEHNR, FQNEAQ (reference sequence). The CDR3 runs to 15 residues. CDR3 sequence reads: CASSLAMAGKETQYF. In DNA form, the CDR3 reads TGTGCCAGCAGCTTAGCAATGGCAGGGAAAGAGACCCAGTACTTC.

V gene TRBV14 combines with J gene TRBJ2-7; 8 nucleotides agree with TRBD2. Per the germline V gene, CDR1 is SGHDN and CDR2 is FVKESK. The CDR3 loop spans 16 amino acids. The junction had 10 bases not matched to a gene; V was cut back by 5 bases and J by 1 base. In DNA, the CDR3 is TGTGCCAGCAGCGTGAGAGCGGGAGTACCTTCCTACGAGCAGTACTTC. Its translation is CASSVRAGVPSYEQYF.

This clonotype was observed many times. The gene calls are TRBV7-6 and TRBJ2-3; D remains ambiguous. V was pared by 5 bases and J by 4 bases, with 13 bases between. The CDR3 is made up of 14 amino acids. The germline gives CDR1 SGHVS, CDR2 FNYEAQ. CDR3: CASSLSLGADTQYF. DNA of the CDR3: TGTGCCAGCAGCCTTAGCTTAGGAGCAGATACGCAGTATTTT.

This clonotype was counted many times. The chain is built from TRBV28 and TRBJ1-2, with a tentative D call TRBD1 (5 bases). Germline values: CDR1 MDHEN, CDR2 SYDVKM. CDR3 length: 12 amino acids. Deletions cut 3 bases from V and 8 bases from J, with 10 bases between. CDR3 bases: TGTGCCAGCAGTTTCACGGGGGTAGGCTACACCTTC. Residues: CASSFTGVGYTF.

The J gene is TRBJ2-3, the V gene TRBV29-1; possible D gene TRBD2, 5 bases. The CDR3 covers 15 residues. Germline V CDR1 and CDR2: SQVTM, ANQGSEA. The V end lost 4 bases, the J end lost 1 base, and 15 bases lay between the germline ends. The CDR3 DNA is TGCAGCGTTGCCCCACCCGGGGTTGGCACAGATACGCAGTATTTT. Amino acid sequence: CSVAPPGVGTDTQYF.

For this clonotype: The conserved phenylalanine or tryptophan normally closing the CDR3 is absent here, so this likely arose from a read error. The chain links TRBV7-9 to TRBJ1-3, with 8 bases that match TRBD1. The germline CDR1 and CDR2 sequences are SEHNR and FQNEAQ (reference sequence). Trimming cost V 6 bases and J 1 base; bases outside gene matches: 5. CDR3 length: 15 residues. The CDR3 sequence: CASRRTGSSGNTIYL. CDR3 in DNA: TGTGCCAGCAGACGGACAGGGTCTTCTGGAAACACCATATATCTG.

The V and J genes are TRBV7-8 and TRBJ1-1; 7 bases map to TRBD1. The germline gives CDR1 SGHVS, CDR2 FQNEAQ. This CDR3 has 17 amino acids. Germline trimming cut 4 bases from V and 0 bases from J; bases unmatched to any gene: 11. The CDR3 DNA reads TGTGCCAGCAGCTCCTCAGGGACAGTGATTCTGAACACTGAAGCTTTCTTT. Translated: CASSSSGTVILNTEAFF. The variable domain in full, completed from reference TRBV7-8 and TRBJ1-1, reads GAGVSQSPRYKVAKRGQDVALRCDPISGHVSLFWYQQALGQGPEFLTYFQNEAQLDKSGLPSDRFFAERPEGSVSTLKIQRTQQEDSAVYLCASSSSGTVILNTEAFFGQGTRLTVV.

V and J are TRBV4-1 and TRBJ2-7, with 9 bases that match TRBD1. This CDR3 contains 14 residues. Trimming removed 1 base from V and 4 bases from J; junction bases left unmatched: 2. CDR1 MGHRA and CDR2 YSYEKL come from the germline V gene. DNA of the CDR3: TGCGCCAGCAGCCAAGGGACAGGGGAGTACGAGCAGTACTTC. Amino acid sequence: CASSQGTGEYEQYF.

The CDR3 DNA sequence: TGTGCCAGCAGTTTTAGGGGACAGGGTAGAGCAGATACGCAGTATTTT. Translation: CASSFRGQGRADTQYF. The rearrangement joins TRBV12-3 or TRBV12-4 to TRBJ2-3, with 9 bases fitting TRBD1. This CDR3 is built from 16 residues. With 3 bases clipped from V and 4 bases from J, the junction kept 8 bases outside the gene matches.

The genes are TRBV28 and TRBJ2-4, with 13 bases identical to TRBD2. The trim removed 6 bases at V and 3 bases at J, leaving 5 bases unmatched. The germline V gene has CDR1 MDHEN and CDR2 SYDVKM. The CDR3 is 16 amino acids. The CDR3: CASRTSGRMGKNIQYF. The DNA of the CDR3 is TGTGCCAGCAGGACTAGCGGGAGGATGGGCAAAAACATTCAGTACTTC.

The table lists this clonotype with a few counts. The chain is built from TRBV4-1 and TRBJ1-1; D is unclear. Trimming cost V 0 bases and J 1 base, with 9 bases left between them. Germline lookup yields CDR1 MGHRA and CDR2 YSYEKL. CDR3 length equals 15 residues. CDR3 sequence reads: CASSQDPRPNTEAFF. Here the CDR3 DNA reads TGCGCCAGCAGCCAAGATCCGCGGCCGAACACTGAAGCTTTCTTT.

This clonotype was detected a few times. The chain couples TRBV5-4 to TRBJ2-3; 7 bases agree with TRBD2. The trim removed 0 bases at V and 6 bases at J, leaving 4 bases unmatched. Germline CDR1 reads SGHNT; CDR2 reads YYREEE (reference sequence). This CDR3 spans 14 amino acids. The CDR3 region is CASSLVGEGDTQYF. CDR3 DNA sequence: TGTGCCAGCAGCTTGGTCGGGGAGGGGGATACGCAGTATTTT.

This clonotype came up once. The rearrangement links TRBV28 to TRBJ1-5; a weak D match, TRBD1 (5 bases). Deletions cut 6 bases from V and 0 bases from J, with 21 bases between. The CDR3 sequence is 18 residues long. Germline-derived CDR1 and CDR2 are MDHEN and SYDVKM. CDR3 in DNA: TGTGCCAGCAGCCTTGTATTCCGGGACTTCTATAGCAATCAGCCCCAGCATTTT. Its protein is CASSLVFRDFYSNQPQHF.

The chain is built from TRBV7-8 and TRBJ2-1, with D perhaps assigned TRBD1 or TRBD2 (5 bases each). CDR3 length equals 11 residues. CDR1 is SGHVS and CDR2 is FQNEAQ in the germline V gene. Trimming removed 5 bases at V and 14 bases at J, with 13 bases between. The CDR3 region is CASSKSGAEFF. Written as DNA, the CDR3 is TGTGCCAGCAGCAAATCCGGGGCAGAGTTCTTC. Full variable domain (outside the CDR3, taken from reference TRBV7-8 and TRBJ2-1): GAGVSQSPRYKVAKRGQDVALRCDPISGHVSLFWYQQALGQGPEFLTYFQNEAQLDKSGLPSDRFFAERPEGSVSTLKIQRTQQEDSAVYLCASSKSGAEFFGPGTRLTVL.